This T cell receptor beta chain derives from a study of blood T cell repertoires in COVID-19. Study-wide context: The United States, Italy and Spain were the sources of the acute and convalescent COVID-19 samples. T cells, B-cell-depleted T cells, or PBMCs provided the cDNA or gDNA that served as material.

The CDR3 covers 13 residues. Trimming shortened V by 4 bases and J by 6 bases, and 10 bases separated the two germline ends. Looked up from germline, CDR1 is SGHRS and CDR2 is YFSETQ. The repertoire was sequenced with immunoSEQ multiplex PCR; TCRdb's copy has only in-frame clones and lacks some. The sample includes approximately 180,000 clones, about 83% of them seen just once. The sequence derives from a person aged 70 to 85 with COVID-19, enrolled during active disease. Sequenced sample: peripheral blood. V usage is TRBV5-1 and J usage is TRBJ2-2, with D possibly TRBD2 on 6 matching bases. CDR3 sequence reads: CASSGRTAGELFF. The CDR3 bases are TGCGCCAGCAGCGGGAGGACTGCCGGGGAGCTGTTTTTT.